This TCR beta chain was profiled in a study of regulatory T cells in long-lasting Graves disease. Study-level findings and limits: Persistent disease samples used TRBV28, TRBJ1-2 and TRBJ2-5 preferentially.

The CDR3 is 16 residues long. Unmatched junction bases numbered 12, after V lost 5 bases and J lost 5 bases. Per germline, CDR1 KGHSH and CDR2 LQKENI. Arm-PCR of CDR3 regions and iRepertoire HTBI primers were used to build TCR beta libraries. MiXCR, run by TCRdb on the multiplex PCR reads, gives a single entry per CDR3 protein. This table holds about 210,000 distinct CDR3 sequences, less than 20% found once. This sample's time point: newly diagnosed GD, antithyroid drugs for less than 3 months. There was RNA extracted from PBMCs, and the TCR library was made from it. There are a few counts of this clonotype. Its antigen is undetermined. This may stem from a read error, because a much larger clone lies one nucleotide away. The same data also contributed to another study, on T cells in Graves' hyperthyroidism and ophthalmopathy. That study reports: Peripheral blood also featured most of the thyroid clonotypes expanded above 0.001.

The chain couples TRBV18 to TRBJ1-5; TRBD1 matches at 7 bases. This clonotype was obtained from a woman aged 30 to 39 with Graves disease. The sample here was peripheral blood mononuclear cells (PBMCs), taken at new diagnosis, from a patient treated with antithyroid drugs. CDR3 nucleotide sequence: TGTGCCAGCTCAAATTCAGGACAGGCCGGCGATCAGCCCCAGCATTTT. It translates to CASSNSGQAGDQPQHF. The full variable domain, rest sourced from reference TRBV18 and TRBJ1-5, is NAGVMQNPRHLVRRRGQEARLRCSPMKGHSHVYWYRQLPEEGLKFMVYLQKENIIDESGMPKERFSAEFPKEGPSILRIQQVVRGDSAAYFCASSNSGQAGDQPQHFGDGTRLSIL.